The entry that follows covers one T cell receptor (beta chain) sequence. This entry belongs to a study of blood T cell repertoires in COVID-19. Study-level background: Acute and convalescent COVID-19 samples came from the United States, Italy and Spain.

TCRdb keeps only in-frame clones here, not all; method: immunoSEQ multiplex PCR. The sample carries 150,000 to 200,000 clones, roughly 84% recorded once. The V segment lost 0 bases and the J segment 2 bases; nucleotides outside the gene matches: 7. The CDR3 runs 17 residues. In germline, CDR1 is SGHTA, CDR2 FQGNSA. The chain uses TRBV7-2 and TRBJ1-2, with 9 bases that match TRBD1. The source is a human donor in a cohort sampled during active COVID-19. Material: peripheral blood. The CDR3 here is CASSLANGQGRNYGYTF. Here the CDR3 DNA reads TGTGCCAGCAGCTTAGCGAACGGACAGGGGCGGAACTATGGCTACACCTTC. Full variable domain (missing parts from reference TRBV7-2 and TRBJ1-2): GAGVSQSPSNKVTEKGKDVELRCDPISGHTALYWYRQSLGQGLEFLIYFQGNSAPDKSGLPSDRFSAERTGGSVSTLTIQRTQQEDSAVYLCASSLANGQGRNYGYTFGSGTRLTVV.